This TCR beta chain was retrieved from a study of blood T cell repertoires in COVID-19. CDR1 LNHDA and CDR2 SQIVND come from the germline V gene (reference sequence). The CDR3 runs to 14 residues. V gave up 5 bases and J gave up 2 bases, with 12 bases separating them. The protocol was immunoSEQ multiplex PCR, while the TCRdb copy is restricted to in-frame clones and leaves out a portion. The sample has some 240,000 clones; about 89% are singletons. This receptor was identified in a man aged 60 to 75 who had recovered from COVID-19. The genes are TRBV19 and TRBJ1-1; D possibly corresponds to TRBD1 (5 bases). Source material: peripheral blood. The CDR3 region has the DNA TGTGCCAGTAGTGTTACGACAGACAACACTGAAGCTTTCTTT. Protein: CASSVTTDNTEAFF.